Each of the 4 T cell receptor beta chains below was sequenced from the same sample in a study of cytomegalovirus exposure and HLA in healthy donors. PCR employed 60 Vbeta and 13 Jbeta primers. Data came from immunoSEQ multiplex PCR; TCRdb stores just in-frame clones and leaves some out. The profile shows some 250,000 clones, 82% of them singletons. The specimen was PBMCs. The receptors were sampled from a woman in her thirties or forties in good health and CMV-seropositive.

The rearrangement joins TRBV6-5 to TRBJ2-2; 7 positions agree with TRBD1. The CDR3 is made up of 16 amino acids. Looked up from germline, CDR1 is MNHEY and CDR2 is SVGAGI. With 2 bases clipped from V and 2 bases from J, the junction kept 5 bases outside the gene matches. CDR3 protein: CASSYPRDSNTGELFF. In nucleotides, the CDR3 is TGTGCCAGCAGTTACCCCCGGGACAGCAACACCGGGGAGCTGTTTTTT.

This rearrangement joins TRBV2 to TRBJ2-1; 14 bases fit TRBD2. The CDR3 loop spans 17 amino acids. The germline V gene encodes CDR1 SNHLY and CDR2 FYNNEI. Germline trimming cut 6 bases from V and 4 bases from J; bases unmatched to any gene: 8. The CDR3 reads CASSEGTSGSQYNEQFF. CDR3 in DNA: TGTGCCAGCAGCGAGGGGACTAGCGGGAGCCAATACAATGAGCAGTTCTTC.

The rearrangement uses TRBV27 and TRBJ1-5; 7 bases are a match to TRBD1. Trimming removed 4 bases from V and 9 bases from J; junction bases left unmatched: 6. The CDR3 has 13 residues. The germline V gene encodes CDR1 MNHEY and CDR2 SMNVEV (reference sequence). This CDR3 reads CASSSDRRGPQHF. CDR3 DNA sequence: TGTGCCAGCAGTTCGGACAGGCGGGGGCCCCAGCATTTT.

The chain couples TRBV29-1 to TRBJ1-1, with no clear D. CDR3 length: 17 amino acids. Germline CDR1 SQVTM, CDR2 ANQGSEA. The germline V and J ends were trimmed by 6 bases and 3 bases, with 26 bases remaining between them. The DNA of the CDR3 is TGCAGCGTCACTACCCCTCGGGGTAATGCTGCGGACACTGAAGCTTTCTTT. Its translation: CSVTTPRGNAADTEAFF.